The clone carrying this T cell receptor beta chain was recorded many times. Its target is unknown. The length of the CDR3 is 15 residues. Trimming took off 5 bases at V and 2 bases at J, with 12 bases between the two ends. This specimen belongs to a study of CD8 T cells in ankylosing spondylitis. Study-wide results and limits: Characteristic of ankylosing spondylitis blood, it appeared, was a TCR beta motif comprising roughly 8 highly homologous variants. Disease-linked clones bore a CD8+ phenotype and were relatively rare in peripheral blood.

One entry per CDR3 protein results from TCRdb running MiXCR on the 5' RACE reads. This sample yields 250,000 to 400,000 distinct CDR3 sequences, of which roughly 11% are seen a single time; roughly 9.1% belongs to the top ten. Material: blood, either unsorted or a sorted T cell fraction (not recorded which). The rearrangement joins TRBV12-3 or TRBV12-4 to TRBJ2-2; TRBD1 might be the D (6 bases). This TCR derives from a female donor with ankylosing spondylitis or in good health (not recorded which). This CDR3 reads CASSLTGPNTGELFF. In nucleotides, the CDR3 is TGTGCCAGCAGTCTGACAGGACCTAACACCGGGGAGCTGTTTTTT.